Following are 8 T cell receptor beta chains from one sample sequenced in a study of T cell repertoires and HLA-DP antigens. No cognate antigen is known for these TCRs. Using immunoSEQ multiplex PCR, the repertoire was profiled, and TCRdb retains in-frame clones only, with some absent. In the table there are about 73,000 clones, roughly 78% of which are singletons. Material for sequencing was CD4+ T cells from PBMCs. The origin of the receptors is a man in his sixties in good health and CMV-seronegative.

In its sample, this clone is medium-sized. This chain uses TRBV11-2 with TRBJ1-2, with TRBD1 identical over 9 bases. CDR1 and CDR2 (germline): SGHAT, FQNNGV. There are 15 residues in the CDR3. V was pared by 7 bases and J by 1 base, with 7 bases of the junction left unmatched. This CDR3 reads CASTRDRVVNYGYTF. The CDR3 coding sequence is TGTGCCAGCACCCGGGACAGGGTTGTTAACTATGGCTACACCTTC. Full variable domain (missing parts from reference TRBV11-2 and TRBJ1-2): EAGVAQSPRYKIIEKRQSVAFWCNPISGHATLYWYQQILGQGPKLLIQFQNNGVVDDSQLPKDRFSAERLKGVDSTLKIQPAKLEDSAVYLCASTRDRVVNYGYTFGSGTRLTVV.

The chain's CDR3 is CASSSLRQGGEKLFF. Here the CDR3 DNA reads TGTGCCAGCAGCTCCTTACGACAGGGCGGTGAAAAACTGTTTTTT. This chain connects TRBV7-2 to TRBJ1-4; TRBD1 aligns across 7 bases. Germline trimming cut 4 bases from V and 7 bases from J; bases unmatched to any gene: 9. The CDR3 contains 15 residues. Germline V CDR1 and CDR2: SGHTA, FQGNSA.

V gene TRBV7-9 combines with J gene TRBJ2-7; 9 bases are a match to TRBD2. Germline CDR1 reads SEHNR; CDR2 reads FQNEAQ (reference sequence). The CDR3 sequence is 13 residues long. The CDR3 bases are TGTGCCAGCAGCACGGGCAGGGAGGCTAGCGGGGACGTC. Its translation is CASSTGREASGDV.

This clone was observed a few times. The chain recombines TRBV27 with TRBJ2-5; D gene uncertain. This CDR3 contains 13 residues. V lost 2 bases and J 6 bases, leaving 10 bases between the germline ends. Germline V gene sequence: CDR1 MNHEY, CDR2 SMNVEV (reference sequence). The CDR3 spells CASSLTGSKTQYF. CDR3 DNA sequence: TGTGCCAGCAGTTTAACGGGTTCGAAGACCCAGTACTTC.

The CDR3: CASSLGLAGGPSTGELFF. The CDR3 coding sequence is TGTGCCAGCAGCTTAGGACTAGCGGGAGGGCCTAGCACCGGGGAGCTGTTTTTT. The rearrangement links TRBV5-4 to TRBJ2-2, with 15 bases lining up with TRBD2. Germline CDR1 is SGHNT and CDR2 is YYREEE (reference sequence). V lost 2 bases and J lost 4; bases outside the gene matches: 6. This CDR3 is 18 amino acids long.

The genes are TRBV19 and TRBJ2-7; the match to TRBD1 covers 7 bases. Per germline, CDR1 LNHDA and CDR2 SQIVND (reference sequence). The CDR3 is made up of 14 amino acids. V shed 5 bases and J 7 bases; nucleotides not matched to a gene: 11. CDR3 loop: CASSSQTGPLEQYF. The CDR3 region has the DNA TGTGCCAGTAGTTCACAGACAGGGCCCCTGGAGCAGTACTTC.

The chain links TRBV4-1 to TRBJ1-4; D call uncertain. V lost 5 bases to trimming and J lost 0 bases, with 13 bases between them. There are 16 residues in the CDR3. Germline CDR1 MGHRA, CDR2 YSYEKL. The CDR3 spells CASSSQIRSTNEKLFF. Here the CDR3 DNA reads TGCGCCAGCAGCTCCCAGATACGGTCAACTAATGAAAAACTGTTTTTT.

The genes are TRBV7-2 and TRBJ1-1; weak D call: TRBD1 (5 bases). The CDR3 runs to 13 residues. The germline V and J ends were trimmed by 6 bases and 3 bases, with 11 bases remaining between them. In germline, CDR1 is SGHTA, CDR2 FQGNSA. The CDR3 bases are TGTGCCAGCAGGAGGGGAGCGGACACTGAAGCTTTCTTT. Its protein product is CASRRGADTEAFF.